The 8 T cell receptor beta chains reported below all come from one sample, sequenced in a study of a mutant IDH1 vaccine in newly diagnosed glioma (dated by TCRdb to the early 2020s). What the time point label conveys for this sample: week 35, safety follow-up. Each vaccine dose, consisting of 300 ug of a 20-mer mutant IDH1 peptide in Montanide, was administered subcutaneously with topical imiquimod. Receptors were amplified or captured by the immunoSEQ multiplex PCR assay. This is the immuneACCESS table as TCRdb keeps it, with only in-frame sequences that have V and J called. A part of the clones is gone; compared with another copy, unresolved V genes explain less than half, and the rest is unexplained. This sample is represented by some 61,000 clones; approximately 88% of them were singletons. The ten most abundant clones make up approximately 12% of the sample. Their specific antigens are unknown.

The material was PBMCs, obtained from a glioma patient whose treatment included an IDH1 peptide vaccine. These receptors were taken from a man younger than 35 with glioma.

The genes are TRBV19 and TRBJ1-2, with 9 bases identical to TRBD1. V gave up 6 bases and J gave up 5 bases; unmatched junction bases: 10. The CDR3 contains 15 residues. The germline V gene encodes CDR1 LNHDA and CDR2 SQIVND (reference sequence). CDR3 nucleotide sequence: TGTGCCAGTAGCAGGGGTCGGGGACAGGGTTATGGCTACACCTTC. This translates into CASSRGRGQGYGYTF.

The rearrangement joins TRBV20-1 to TRBJ2-7, with D unclear. The CDR3 contains 10 residues. Trimming took off 4 bases at V and 6 bases at J, with 7 bases between the two ends. Germline CDR1 DFQATT, CDR2 SNEGSKA (reference sequence). The CDR3 reads CSAIKTEQYF. Here the CDR3 DNA reads TGCAGTGCTATAAAGACCGAGCAGTACTTC.

J is TRBJ1-5 and V is TRBV5-6, with D possibly being TRBD1 (6 bases). Trimming stripped 2 bases from V and 9 bases from J, with 21 bases between. The germline CDR1 and CDR2 sequences are SGHDT and YYEEEE. The CDR3 is 16 amino acids. The CDR3 region is CASSLTQGTLLGPQHF. CDR3 DNA sequence: TGTGCCAGCAGCTTAACACAGGGCACACTTCTGGGGCCCCAGCATTTT.

The chain couples TRBV7-9 to TRBJ2-3; D unresolved. Per the germline V gene, CDR1 is SEHNR and CDR2 is FQNEAQ (reference sequence). Trimming took 4 bases from V and 6 from J, leaving 5 bases between them. The CDR3 contains 11 residues. In DNA form, the CDR3 reads TGTGCCAGCAGCTCCGTGGATACGCAGTATTTT. This gives the protein CASSSVDTQYF.

V and J are TRBV4-3 and TRBJ1-6, with 7 bases identical to TRBD1. CDR3 length: 15 amino acids. The J segment lost 14 bases and the V segment lost 2 bases, leaving 12 bases of the junction unmatched. Germline values: CDR1 LGHNA, CDR2 YSLEER. The CDR3: CASSQSDREALTLHF. For the CDR3, the DNA is TGCGCCAGCAGCCAAAGCGACAGGGAGGCACTCACCCTCCACTTT.

The V and J genes are TRBV9 and TRBJ2-5; D ambiguous. This CDR3 is built from 15 residues. Trimming removed 0 bases at V and 5 bases at J, with 14 bases between. Per the germline V gene, CDR1 is SGDLS and CDR2 is YYNGEE. For the CDR3, the DNA is TGTGCCAGCAGCGTAGTAGTCCGGCCCATGGAGACCCAGTACTTC. Translation gives CASSVVVRPMETQYF.

V gene TRBV11-1 combines with J gene TRBJ2-7; D is unclear. The CDR3 totals 15 residues. Germline assignment: CDR1 SGHAT and CDR2 FQDESV (reference sequence). Deletions cut 1 base from V and 4 bases from J, with 14 bases between. The CDR3 sequence: CASSLDLAWVYEQYF. CDR3 sequence (DNA): TGTGCCAGCAGCTTAGATCTGGCATGGGTTTACGAGCAGTACTTC.

This clone was recorded only once. The CDR3 loop is CASRKWTGGEQPQHF. The CDR3 DNA follows: TGTGCCAGCAGGAAATGGACAGGGGGAGAACAGCCCCAGCATTTT. V is TRBV2 and J is TRBJ1-5; 10 bases align to TRBD1. Per germline, CDR1 SNHLY and CDR2 FYNNEI. After removal of 6 bases from V and 7 bases from J, the junction contained 9 bases not matched to a gene. This CDR3 region has 15 residues.